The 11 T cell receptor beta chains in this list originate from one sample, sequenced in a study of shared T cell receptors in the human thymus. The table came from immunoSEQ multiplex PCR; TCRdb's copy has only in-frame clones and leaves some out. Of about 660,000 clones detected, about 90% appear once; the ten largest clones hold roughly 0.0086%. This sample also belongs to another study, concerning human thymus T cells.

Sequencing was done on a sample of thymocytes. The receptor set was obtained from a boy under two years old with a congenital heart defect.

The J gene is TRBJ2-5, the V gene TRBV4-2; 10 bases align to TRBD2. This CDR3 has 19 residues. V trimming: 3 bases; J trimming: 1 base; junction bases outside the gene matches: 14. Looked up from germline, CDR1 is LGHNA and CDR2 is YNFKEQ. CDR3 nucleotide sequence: TGTGCCAGCAGCCATCCTATGCCGCTAGCGGGGGACACCCAAGAGACCCAGTACTTC. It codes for CASSHPMPLAGDTQETQYF.

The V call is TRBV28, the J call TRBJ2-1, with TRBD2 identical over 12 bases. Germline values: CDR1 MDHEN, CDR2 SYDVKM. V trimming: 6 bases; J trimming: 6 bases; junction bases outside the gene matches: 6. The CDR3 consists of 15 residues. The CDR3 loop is CASSPTSGRFNEQFF. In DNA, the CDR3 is TGTGCCAGCAGCCCGACTAGCGGGAGATTCAATGAGCAGTTCTTC.

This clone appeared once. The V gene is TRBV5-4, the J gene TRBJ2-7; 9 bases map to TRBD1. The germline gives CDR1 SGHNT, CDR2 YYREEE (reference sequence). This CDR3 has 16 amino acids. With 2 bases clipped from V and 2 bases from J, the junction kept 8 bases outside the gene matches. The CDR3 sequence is CASSLGPGQGTYEQYF. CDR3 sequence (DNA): TGTGCCAGCAGCTTAGGTCCGGGACAGGGAACCTACGAGCAGTACTTC.

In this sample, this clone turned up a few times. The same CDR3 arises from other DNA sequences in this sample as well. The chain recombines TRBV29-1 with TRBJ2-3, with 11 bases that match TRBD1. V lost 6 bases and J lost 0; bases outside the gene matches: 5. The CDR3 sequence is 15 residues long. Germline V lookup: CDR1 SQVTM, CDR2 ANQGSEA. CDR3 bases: TGCAGCGTATTTGGACAGGGGGCTAGCACAGATACGCAGTATTTT. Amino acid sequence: CSVFGQGASTDTQYF.

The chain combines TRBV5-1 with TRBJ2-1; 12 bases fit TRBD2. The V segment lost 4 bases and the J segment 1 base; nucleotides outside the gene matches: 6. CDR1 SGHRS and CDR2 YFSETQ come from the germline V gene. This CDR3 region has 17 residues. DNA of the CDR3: TGCGCCAGCAGCCCTAGGACTAGCGGGGAGTCCTACAATGAGCAGTTCTTC. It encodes CASSPRTSGESYNEQFF.

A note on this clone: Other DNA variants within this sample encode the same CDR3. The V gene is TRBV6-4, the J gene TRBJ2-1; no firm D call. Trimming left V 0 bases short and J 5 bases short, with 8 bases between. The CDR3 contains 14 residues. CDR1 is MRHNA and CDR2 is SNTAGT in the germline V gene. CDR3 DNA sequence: TGTGCCAGCAGTGACTCGAACAGTCACAATGAGCAGTTCTTC. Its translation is CASSDSNSHNEQFF.

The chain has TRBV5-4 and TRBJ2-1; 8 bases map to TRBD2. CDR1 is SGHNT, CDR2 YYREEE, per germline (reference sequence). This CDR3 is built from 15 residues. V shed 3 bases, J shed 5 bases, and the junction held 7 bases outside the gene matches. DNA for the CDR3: TGTGCCAGCAGCTGGGCACTAGCGGCCAACAATGAGCAGTTCTTC. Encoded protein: CASSWALAANNEQFF.

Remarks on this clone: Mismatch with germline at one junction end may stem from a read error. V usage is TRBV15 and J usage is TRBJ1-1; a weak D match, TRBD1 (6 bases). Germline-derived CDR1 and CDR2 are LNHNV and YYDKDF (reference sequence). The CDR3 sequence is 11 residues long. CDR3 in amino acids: CATSRGGPVEF. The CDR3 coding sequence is TGTGCCACCAGCAGAGGGGGGCCGGTCGAATTT.

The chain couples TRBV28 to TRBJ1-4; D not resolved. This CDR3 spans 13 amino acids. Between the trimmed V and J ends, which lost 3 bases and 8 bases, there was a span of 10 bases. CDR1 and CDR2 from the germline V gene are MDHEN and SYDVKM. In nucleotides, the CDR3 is TGTGCCAGCAGTTTTCTCAATGAGGAAAAACTGTTTTTT. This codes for CASSFLNEEKLFF.

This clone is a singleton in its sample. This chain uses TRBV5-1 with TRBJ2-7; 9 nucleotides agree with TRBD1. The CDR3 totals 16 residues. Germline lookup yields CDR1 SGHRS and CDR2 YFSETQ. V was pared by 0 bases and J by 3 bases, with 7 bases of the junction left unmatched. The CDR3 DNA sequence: TGCGCCAGCAGCTTGGATTCCGGGACAGGGCGCTACGAGCAGTACTTC. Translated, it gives CASSLDSGTGRYEQYF. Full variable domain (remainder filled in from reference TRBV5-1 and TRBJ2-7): KAGVTQTPRYLIKTRGQQVTLSCSPISGHRSVSWYQQTPGQGLQFLFEYFSETQRNKGNFPGRFSGRQFSNSRSEMNVSTLELGDSALYLCASSLDSGTGRYEQYFGPGTRLTVT.

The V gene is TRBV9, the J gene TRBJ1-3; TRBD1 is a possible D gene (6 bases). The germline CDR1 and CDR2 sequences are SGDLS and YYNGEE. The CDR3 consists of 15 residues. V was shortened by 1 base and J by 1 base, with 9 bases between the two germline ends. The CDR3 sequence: CASSVSRGSGNTIYF. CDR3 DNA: TGTGCCAGCAGCGTATCCAGGGGTTCTGGAAACACCATATATTTT.